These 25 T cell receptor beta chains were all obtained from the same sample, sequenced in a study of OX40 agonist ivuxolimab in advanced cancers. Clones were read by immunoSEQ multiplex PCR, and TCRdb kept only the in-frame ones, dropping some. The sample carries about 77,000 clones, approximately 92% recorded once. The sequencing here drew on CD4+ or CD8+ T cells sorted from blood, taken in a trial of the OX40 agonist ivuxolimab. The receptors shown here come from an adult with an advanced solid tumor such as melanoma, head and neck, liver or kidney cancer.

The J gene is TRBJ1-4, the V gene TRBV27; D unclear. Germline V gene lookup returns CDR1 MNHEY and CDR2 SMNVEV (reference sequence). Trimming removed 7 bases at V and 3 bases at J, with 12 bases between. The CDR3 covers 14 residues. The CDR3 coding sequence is TGTGCCAGCACCTCTACGATGGCTAATGAAAAACTGTTTTTT. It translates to CASTSTMANEKLFF.

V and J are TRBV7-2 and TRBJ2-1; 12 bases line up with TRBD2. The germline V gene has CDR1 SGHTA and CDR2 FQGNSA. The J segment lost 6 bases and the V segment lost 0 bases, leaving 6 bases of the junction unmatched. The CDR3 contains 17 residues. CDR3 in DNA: TGTGCCAGCAGCTTAGCCTCTACTAGCGGGGGGTTCAATGAGCAGTTCTTC. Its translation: CASSLASTSGGFNEQFF.

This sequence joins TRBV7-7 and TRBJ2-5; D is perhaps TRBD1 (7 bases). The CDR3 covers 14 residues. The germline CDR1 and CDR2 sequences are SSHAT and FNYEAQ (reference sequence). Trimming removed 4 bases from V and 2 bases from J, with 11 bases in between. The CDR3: CASSSQGGQETQYF. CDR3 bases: TGTGCCAGCAGCTCGCAGGGGGGACAAGAGACCCAGTACTTC. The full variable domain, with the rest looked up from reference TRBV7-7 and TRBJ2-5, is GAGVSQSPRYKVTKRGQDVTLRCDPISSHATLYWYQQALGQGPEFLTYFNYEAQPDKSGLPSDRFSAERPEGSISTLTIQRTEQRDSAMYRCASSSQGGQETQYFGPGTRLLVL.

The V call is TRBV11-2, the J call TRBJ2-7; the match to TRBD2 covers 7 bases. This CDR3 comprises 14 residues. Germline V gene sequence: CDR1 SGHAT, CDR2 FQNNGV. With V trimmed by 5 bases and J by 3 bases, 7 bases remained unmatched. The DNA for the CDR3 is TGTGCCAGCAGCCCACTAGCGCACTTCTACGAGCAGTACTTC. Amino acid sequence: CASSPLAHFYEQYF.

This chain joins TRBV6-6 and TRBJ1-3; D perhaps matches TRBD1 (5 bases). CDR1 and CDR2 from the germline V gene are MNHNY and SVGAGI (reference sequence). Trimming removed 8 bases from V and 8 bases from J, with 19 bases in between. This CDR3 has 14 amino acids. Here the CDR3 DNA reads TGTGCCAGCGTCCCCGACAGCTTCGGCGACACCATATATTTT. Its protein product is CASVPDSFGDTIYF.

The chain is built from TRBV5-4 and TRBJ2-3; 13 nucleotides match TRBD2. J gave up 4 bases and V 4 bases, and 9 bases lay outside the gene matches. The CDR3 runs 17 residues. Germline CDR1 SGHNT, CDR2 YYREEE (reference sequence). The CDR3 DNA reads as TGTGCCAGCAGCCCAAGGACTAGCGGGGGCTCTCCAGATACGCAGTATTTT. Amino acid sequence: CASSPRTSGGSPDTQYF. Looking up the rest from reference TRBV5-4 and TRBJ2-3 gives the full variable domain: ETGVTQSPTHLIKTRGQQVTLRCSSQSGHNTVSWYQQALGQGPQFIFQYYREEENGRGNFPPRFSGLQFPNYSSELNVNALELDDSALYLCASSPRTSGGSPDTQYFGPGTRLTVL.

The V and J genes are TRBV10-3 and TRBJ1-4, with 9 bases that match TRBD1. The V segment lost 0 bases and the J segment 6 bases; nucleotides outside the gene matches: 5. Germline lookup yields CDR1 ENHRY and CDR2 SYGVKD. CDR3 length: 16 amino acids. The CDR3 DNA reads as TGTGCCATCAGTGAGTCTTTGGACAGGGGAGATGAAAAACTGTTTTTT. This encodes CAISESLDRGDEKLFF.

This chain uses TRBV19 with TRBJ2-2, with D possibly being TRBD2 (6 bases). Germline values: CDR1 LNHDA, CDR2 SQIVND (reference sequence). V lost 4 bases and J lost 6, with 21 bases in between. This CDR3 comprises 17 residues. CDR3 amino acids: CASSKGRLIPSPGELFF. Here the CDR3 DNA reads TGTGCCAGTAGTAAAGGGAGGCTAATCCCCTCACCCGGGGAGCTGTTTTTT.

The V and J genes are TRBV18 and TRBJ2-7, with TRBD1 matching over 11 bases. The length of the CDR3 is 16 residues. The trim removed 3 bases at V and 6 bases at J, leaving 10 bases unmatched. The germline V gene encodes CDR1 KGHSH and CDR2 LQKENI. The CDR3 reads CASSPPSGTGGGEQYF. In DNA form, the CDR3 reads TGTGCCAGCTCACCCCCCTCCGGGACAGGGGGAGGCGAGCAGTACTTC.

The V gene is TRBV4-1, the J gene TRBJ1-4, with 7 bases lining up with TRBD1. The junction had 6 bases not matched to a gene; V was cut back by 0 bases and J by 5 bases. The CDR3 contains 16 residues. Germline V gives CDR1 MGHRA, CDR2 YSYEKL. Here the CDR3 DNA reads TGCGCCAGCAGCCAAGATCGGAGGGGGCTGAATGAAAAACTGTTTTTT. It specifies CASSQDRRGLNEKLFF.

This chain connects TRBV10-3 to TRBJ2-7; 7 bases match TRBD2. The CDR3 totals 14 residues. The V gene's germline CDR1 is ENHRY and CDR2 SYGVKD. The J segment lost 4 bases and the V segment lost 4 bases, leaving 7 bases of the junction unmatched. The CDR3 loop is CAISGGLVGYEQYF. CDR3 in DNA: TGTGCCATCAGTGGTGGACTAGTTGGGTACGAGCAGTACTTC.

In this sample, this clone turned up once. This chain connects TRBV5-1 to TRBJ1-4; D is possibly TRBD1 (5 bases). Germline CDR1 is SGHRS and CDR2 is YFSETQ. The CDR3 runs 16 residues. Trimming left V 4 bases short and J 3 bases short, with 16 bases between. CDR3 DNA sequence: TGCGCCAGCAGCCTAGGCGGGGGGACTGCTAATGAAAAACTGTTTTTT. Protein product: CASSLGGGTANEKLFF.

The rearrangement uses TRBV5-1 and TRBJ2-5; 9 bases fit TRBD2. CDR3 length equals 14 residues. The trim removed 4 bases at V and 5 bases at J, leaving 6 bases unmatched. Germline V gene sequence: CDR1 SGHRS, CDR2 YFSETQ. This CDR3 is CASSTFGLAETQYF. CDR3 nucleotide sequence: TGCGCCAGCAGCACCTTCGGACTAGCGGAGACCCAGTACTTC. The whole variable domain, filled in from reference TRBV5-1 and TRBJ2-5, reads KAGVTQTPRYLIKTRGQQVTLSCSPISGHRSVSWYQQTPGQGLQFLFEYFSETQRNKGNFPGRFSGRQFSNSRSEMNVSTLELGDSALYLCASSTFGLAETQYFGPGTRLLVL.

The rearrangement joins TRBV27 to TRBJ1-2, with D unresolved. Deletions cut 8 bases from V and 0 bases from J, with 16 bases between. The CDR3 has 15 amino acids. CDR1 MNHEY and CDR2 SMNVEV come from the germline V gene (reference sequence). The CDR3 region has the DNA TGTGCCAGCTCAAATAATGGGGATCCTAACTATGGCTACACCTTC. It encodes CASSNNGDPNYGYTF.

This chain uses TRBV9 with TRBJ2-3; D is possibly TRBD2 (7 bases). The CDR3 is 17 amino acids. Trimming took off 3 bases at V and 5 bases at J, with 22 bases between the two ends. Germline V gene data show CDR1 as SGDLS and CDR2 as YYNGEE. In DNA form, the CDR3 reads TGTGCCAGCAGCGCTCCCACGGGGGGCGTTTCAGGAGATACGCAGTATTTT. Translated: CASSAPTGGVSGDTQYF.

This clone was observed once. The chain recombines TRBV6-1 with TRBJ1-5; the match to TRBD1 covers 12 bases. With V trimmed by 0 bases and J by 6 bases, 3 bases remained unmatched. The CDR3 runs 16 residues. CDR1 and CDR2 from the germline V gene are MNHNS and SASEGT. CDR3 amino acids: CASSEAGTGGRQPQHF. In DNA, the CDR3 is TGTGCCAGCAGTGAAGCCGGGACAGGGGGCCGTCAGCCCCAGCATTTT.

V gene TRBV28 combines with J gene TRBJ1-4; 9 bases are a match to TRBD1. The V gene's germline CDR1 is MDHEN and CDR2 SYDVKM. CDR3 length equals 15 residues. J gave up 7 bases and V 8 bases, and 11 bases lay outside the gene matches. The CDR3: CASGSRGQGIEKLFF. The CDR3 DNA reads TGTGCCAGCGGAAGCAGGGGACAGGGTATTGAAAAACTGTTTTTT.

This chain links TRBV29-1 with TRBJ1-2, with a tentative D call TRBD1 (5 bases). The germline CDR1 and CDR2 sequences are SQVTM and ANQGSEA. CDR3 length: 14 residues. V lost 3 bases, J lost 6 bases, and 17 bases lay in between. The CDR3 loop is CSVDSGGTSDGYTF. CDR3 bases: TGCAGCGTTGATTCCGGGGGAACGTCGGATGGCTACACCTTC.

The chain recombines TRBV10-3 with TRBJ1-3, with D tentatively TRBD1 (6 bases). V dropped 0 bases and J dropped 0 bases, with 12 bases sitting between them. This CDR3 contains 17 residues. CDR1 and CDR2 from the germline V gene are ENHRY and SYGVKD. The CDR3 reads CAISESFGGASGNTIYF. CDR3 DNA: TGTGCCATCAGTGAGTCGTTCGGGGGGGCCTCTGGAAACACCATATATTTT.

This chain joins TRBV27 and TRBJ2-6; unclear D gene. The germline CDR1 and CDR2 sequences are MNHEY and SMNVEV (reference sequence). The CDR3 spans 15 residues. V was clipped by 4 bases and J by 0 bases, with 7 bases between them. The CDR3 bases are TGTGCCAGCAGTTCCTACCGCTCTGGGGCCAACGTCCTGACTTTC. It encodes CASSSYRSGANVLTF.

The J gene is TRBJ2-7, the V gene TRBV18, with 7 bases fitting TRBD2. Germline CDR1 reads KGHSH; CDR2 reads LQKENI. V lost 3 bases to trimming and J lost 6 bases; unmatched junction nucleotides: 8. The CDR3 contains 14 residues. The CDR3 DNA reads TGTGCCAGCTCACCCAAGGCGGGAGAGAGCGAGCAGTACTTC. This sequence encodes CASSPKAGESEQYF.

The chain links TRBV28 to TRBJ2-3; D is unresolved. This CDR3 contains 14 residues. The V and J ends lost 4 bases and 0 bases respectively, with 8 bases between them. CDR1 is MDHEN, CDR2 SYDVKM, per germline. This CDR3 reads CASSSGSSTDTQYF. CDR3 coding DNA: TGTGCCAGCAGTTCTGGGTCTAGCACAGATACGCAGTATTTT.

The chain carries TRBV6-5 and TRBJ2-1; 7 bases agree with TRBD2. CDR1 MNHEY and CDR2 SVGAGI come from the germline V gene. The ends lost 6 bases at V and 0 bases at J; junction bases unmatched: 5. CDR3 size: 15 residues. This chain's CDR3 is CASRAGRGSYNEQFF. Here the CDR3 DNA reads TGTGCCAGCAGGGCGGGGAGGGGCTCCTACAATGAGCAGTTCTTC.

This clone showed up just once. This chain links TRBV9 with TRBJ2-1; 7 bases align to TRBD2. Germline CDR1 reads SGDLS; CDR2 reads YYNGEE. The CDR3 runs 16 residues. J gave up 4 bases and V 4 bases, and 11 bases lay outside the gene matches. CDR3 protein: CASSPGLLSFYNEQFF. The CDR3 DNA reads TGTGCCAGCAGCCCGGGACTACTATCATTTTACAATGAGCAGTTCTTC.

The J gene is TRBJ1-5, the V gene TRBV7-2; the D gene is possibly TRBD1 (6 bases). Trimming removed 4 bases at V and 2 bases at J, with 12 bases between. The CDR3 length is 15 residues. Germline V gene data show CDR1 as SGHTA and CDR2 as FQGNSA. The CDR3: CASSSQGFGNQPQHF. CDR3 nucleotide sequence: TGTGCCAGCAGCTCCCAGGGGTTTGGCAATCAGCCCCAGCATTTT.